These 14 T cell receptor beta chains share one sample of origin, sequenced in a study of shared clonotypes between healthy human individuals. Generated by immunoSEQ multiplex PCR, the TCRdb table keeps only in-frame clones and is missing some. The data contain about a million clones, approximately 80% of them singletons. The sample taken for sequencing was memory CD4+ T cells sorted from blood. This sample's subset: CD45RA-negative fraction. Source of these receptors: a man aged 18 to 35 in good health.

The V call is TRBV15, the J call TRBJ1-3; D uncertain. V was trimmed by 4 bases and J by 7 bases, leaving 14 bases between them. Germline CDR1 reads LNHNV; CDR2 reads YYDKDF (reference sequence). The CDR3 covers 14 residues. The CDR3 DNA is TGTGCCACCAGCAAAGGGTCCTTTACTAACACCATATATTTT. Amino acid sequence: CATSKGSFTNTIYF. Full variable domain (rest looked up from reference TRBV15 and TRBJ1-3): DAMVIQNPRYQVTQFGKPVTLSCSQTLNHNVMYWYQQKSSQAPKLLFHYYDKDFNNEADTPDNFQSRRPNTSFCFLDIRSPGLGDTAMYLCATSKGSFTNTIYFGEGSWLTVV.

The rearrangement uses TRBV7-6 and TRBJ2-3; 11 bases agree with TRBD2. This CDR3 has 19 residues. CDR1 SGHVS and CDR2 FNYEAQ come from the germline V gene. V gave up 0 bases and J gave up 0 bases; unmatched junction bases: 8. The CDR3 loop is CASSLAGTSGRRSTDTQYF. The CDR3 DNA reads as TGTGCCAGCAGCTTAGCGGGAACTAGCGGGAGAAGGAGCACAGATACGCAGTATTTT.

This chain links TRBV6-1 with TRBJ2-1; 8 nucleotides agree with TRBD1. Germline CDR1 is MNHNS and CDR2 is SASEGT. V lost 6 bases and J lost 3; bases outside the gene matches: 7. This CDR3 has 15 amino acids. The chain's CDR3 is CASRAGQGNYNEQFF. In DNA form, the CDR3 reads TGTGCCAGCAGAGCAGGACAGGGCAACTACAATGAGCAGTTCTTC.

The chain carries TRBV29-1 and TRBJ2-2; the match to TRBD1 covers 8 bases. This CDR3 is built from 14 residues. From germline, CDR1 is SQVTM and CDR2 ANQGSEA. The V and J ends lost 5 bases and 2 bases, in that order; junction bases with no gene match: 4. The CDR3 is CSVKDRVNTGELFF. CDR3 DNA sequence: TGCAGCGTTAAGGACAGGGTTAACACCGGGGAGCTGTTTTTT.

V and J are TRBV30 and TRBJ1-1, with D unclear. Per germline, CDR1 GTSNPN and CDR2 SVGIG (reference sequence). The CDR3 length is 13 residues. Trimming left V 0 bases short and J 7 bases short, with 12 bases between. In DNA, the CDR3 is TGTGCCTGGAGTGTAAGACATCAAGATGAAGCTTTCTTT. Residues: CAWSVRHQDEAFF.

Points on this clone: Sequence at one end of the junction differs from germline and may be a read error. The chain carries TRBV7-7 and TRBJ2-1; 7 nucleotides align to TRBD1. There are 14 residues in the CDR3. Per the germline V gene, CDR1 is SSHAT and CDR2 is FNYEAQ (reference sequence). The CDR3 DNA sequence: TGTGCTAGCAGCTTAGACAGGGCGGCCAATGAGCAGTTCTTC. Amino acid sequence: CASSLDRAANEQFF.

This clone was recorded once. V gene TRBV4-1 combines with J gene TRBJ1-6; the D gene is possibly TRBD1 (5 bases). Germline V gene sequence: CDR1 MGHRA, CDR2 YSYEKL. CDR3 length equals 14 residues. V lost 4 bases to trimming and J lost 7 bases, with 11 bases between them. The chain's CDR3 is CASSPMRDNSPLHF. CDR3 nucleotides: TGCGCCAGCAGCCCTATGAGGGACAATTCACCCCTCCACTTT.

The chain is built from TRBV7-2 and TRBJ2-7; D gene uncertain. Germline values: CDR1 SGHTA, CDR2 FQGNSA. CDR3 size: 14 residues. V was clipped by 0 bases and J by 4 bases, with 10 bases between them. The CDR3 coding sequence is TGTGCCAGCAGCTTAGCAAGCAGTTGGTACGAGCAGTACTTC. Its translation: CASSLASSWYEQYF.

The chain combines TRBV7-8 with TRBJ1-3; D gene unclear. Trimming pared 5 bases from V and 2 bases from J, leaving 7 bases between. The V gene's germline CDR1 is SGHVS and CDR2 FQNEAQ. The CDR3 consists of 13 residues. This CDR3 reads CASSPATGNTIYF. The CDR3 DNA is TGTGCCAGCAGCCCGGCGACTGGAAACACCATATATTTT.

This chain uses TRBV7-2 with TRBJ1-5, with D unclear. V was trimmed by 1 base and J by 1 base, leaving 8 bases between them. This CDR3 comprises 15 residues. Germline CDR1 reads SGHTA; CDR2 reads FQGNSA. DNA for the CDR3: TGTGCCAGCAGCTTAGAATCAGGCAGCAATCAGCCCCAGCATTTT. Encoded protein: CASSLESGSNQPQHF.

This clone was observed a handful of times. The V and J genes are TRBV30 and TRBJ1-5; a weak D match, TRBD1 (6 bases). The CDR3 totals 13 residues. V lost 4 bases to trimming and J lost 7 bases, with 14 bases between them. Germline V CDR1 and CDR2: GTSNPN, SVGIG (reference sequence). The CDR3 loop is CAWTGQPGQPQHF. DNA of the CDR3: TGTGCCTGGACGGGACAACCGGGGCAGCCCCAGCATTTT.

The chain carries TRBV5-8 and TRBJ2-3; 9 bases are a match to TRBD1. With V trimmed by 2 bases and J by 4 bases, 5 bases remained unmatched. This CDR3 has 15 residues. Per germline, CDR1 SGHTS and CDR2 YDEGEE. CDR3 bases: TGTGCCAGCAGCTTAGGGGGACAGGGCGCAGATACGCAGTATTTT. This codes for CASSLGGQGADTQYF.

The V call is TRBV7-2, the J call TRBJ2-1; 9 bases map to TRBD1. The V gene end was trimmed by 5 bases and the J gene end by 10 bases; junction bases not matched to a gene: 12. The CDR3 runs 15 residues. Germline V gives CDR1 SGHTA, CDR2 FQGNSA. DNA for the CDR3: TGTGCCAGCAGCATCCGGGACAGGGCCGGCCCAGAGCAGTTCTTC. Translation gives CASSIRDRAGPEQFF. The full variable domain, rest sourced from reference TRBV7-2 and TRBJ2-1, is GAGVSQSPSNKVTEKGKDVELRCDPISGHTALYWYRQSLGQGLEFLIYFQGNSAPDKSGLPSDRFSAERTGGSVSTLTIQRTQQEDSAVYLCASSIRDRAGPEQFFGPGTRLTVL.

The sample holds one count of this clone. The chain combines TRBV5-1 with TRBJ2-1; TRBD2 matches at 9 bases. Germline lookup yields CDR1 SGHRS and CDR2 YFSETQ. The CDR3 consists of 14 residues. Losses at the gene ends were 2 bases for V and 9 bases for J; bases not matched to a gene: 6. For the CDR3, the DNA is TGCGCCAGCAGCTTCCCCCCTAGCGGGACTGAGCAGTTCTTC. This encodes CASSFPPSGTEQFF. The full variable domain, rest sourced from reference TRBV5-1 and TRBJ2-1, is KAGVTQTPRYLIKTRGQQVTLSCSPISGHRSVSWYQQTPGQGLQFLFEYFSETQRNKGNFPGRFSGRQFSNSRSEMNVSTLELGDSALYLCASSFPPSGTEQFFGPGTRLTVL.